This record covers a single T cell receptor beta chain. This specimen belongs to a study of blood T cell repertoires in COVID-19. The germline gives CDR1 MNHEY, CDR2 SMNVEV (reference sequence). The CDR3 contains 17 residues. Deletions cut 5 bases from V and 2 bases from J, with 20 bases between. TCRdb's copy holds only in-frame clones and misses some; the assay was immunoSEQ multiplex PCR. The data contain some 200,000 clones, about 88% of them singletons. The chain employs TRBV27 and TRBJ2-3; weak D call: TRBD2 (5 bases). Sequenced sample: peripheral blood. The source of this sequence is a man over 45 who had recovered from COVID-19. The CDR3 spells CASSPPRRATTTDTQYF. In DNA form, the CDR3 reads TGTGCCAGCAGTCCCCCACGGCGGGCCACTACCACAGATACGCAGTATTTT.